Listed below are T cell receptor beta chains from one sample, sequenced in a study of blood T cells in healthy people across ages. TCRdb reprocessed the 5' RACE reads via MiXCR and lists one record per CDR3 protein. The sample includes roughly 720,000 distinct CDR3 sequences, about 48% of them seen just once. Material for sequencing was blood. All receptors derive from a man at least 80 years old in good health. CDR3s include the opening cysteine and the closing phenylalanine or tryptophan.

j_gene	v_gene	CDR3aa
TRBJ1-1	TRBV28	CASRFLGTGDTEAFF
TRBJ1-4	TRBV2	CASSDGAEEKLFF
-	TRBV20-1	CSARAGTSGSGEQYF
TRBJ2-7	TRBV2	CASTLRGGSHEQYF
TRBJ1-1	TRBV6-5	CASSYNGNTEAFF
TRBJ1-5	TRBV30	CAWSRDGLQGQPQHF
TRBJ2-7	TRBV27	CASSLARGLVADEQYF
TRBJ2-7	TRBV27	CASGGKGWSEQYF
TRBJ1-5	TRBV20-1	CSARIQRDQPQHF
TRBJ2-3	TRBV20-1	CSAQTAYLSTDTQYF
TRBJ2-7	TRBV6-2/TRBV6-3	CASYWTGLCEQYF
TRBJ2-5	TRBV7-2	CASSSLAGEETQYF
TRBJ2-1	TRBV24-1	CATSDFSSGVSNEQFF
TRBJ2-7	TRBV12-3/TRBV12-4	CASSRGPPGEQYF
TRBJ2-3	TRBV2	CASTGGGLAGAGRYAYF
TRBJ2-3	TRBV7-3	CASSLMGTAITDTQYF
TRBJ1-2	TRBV3-1	CASTPGQSNYGYTF
TRBJ2-5	TRBV27	CASRGRGQETQYF
TRBJ2-7	TRBV10-3	CAISDPSGRFYEQYF
TRBJ2-7	TRBV7-2	CASSVASSGYEQYF
-	TRBV7-8	CASGGDYEQYF
TRBJ2-2	TRBV7-2	CASRPPNTGELFF
TRBJ2-3	TRBV29-1	CSVEVPSGGPDTQYF
TRBJ2-7	TRBV14	CASSRGGLPYEQYF
TRBJ2-5	TRBV14	CASSQVQETQYF
TRBJ2-3	TRBV6-2/TRBV6-3	CVSKLAGGGSGDTQYF
TRBJ1-3	TRBV29-1	CSVDKYSGNTIYF
TRBJ2-5	TRBV6-1	CASRAEAKRAYF
-	TRBV7-2	CASSLSGSAHNEQYF
TRBJ2-6	TRBV12-3/TRBV12-4	CASSPRTGGLTGANVLTF
TRBJ1-5	TRBV4-2	CASSPEDRGGGQPQHF
TRBJ1-1	TRBV29-1	CSVLTGFEAFF
TRBJ2-7	TRBV13	CASSLVLADAYEQYF
TRBJ1-1	TRBV7-9	CASSSLGGRPNTEAFF
TRBJ1-4	TRBV5-1	CASSEDRGRSEKLFF
TRBJ2-1	TRBV6-1	CASARGAYNEQFF
TRBJ2-7	TRBV5-1	CASSLGWGRDEQYF
TRBJ2-1	TRBV18	CASSPLSGSGEQFF
TRBJ2-7	TRBV29-1	CSVAGSYEQYF
TRBJ2-7	TRBV6-5	CASSTGTFYEQYF
TRBJ2-1	TRBV27	CASTPSPFF
TRBJ2-1	TRBV5-1	CASSSFSSGSSYNEQFF
-	TRBV20-1	CSAPISGSDNEQYF
TRBJ2-1	TRBV5-1	CASRANLAGGNEQFF
TRBJ2-7	TRBV28	CASTTGSSYEQYF